Below, 26 T cell receptor beta chains from the same sample are listed, as sequenced in a study of T-cell reconstitution after alpha-beta-depleted transplantation in children. Unique molecular identifiers were used in preparing the TCRbeta library. MiXCR, applied by TCRdb to the PCR reads, yields one record per CDR3 protein. Among hundreds of thousands of distinct CDR3 sequences, under 13% were seen once, and the ten largest hold over 25%. Sequencing was performed on PBMCs, taken before TCRalphabeta/CD19-depleted stem cell transplant. All receptors derive from a child less than two years old with acute myeloid leukemia, due to receive a stem cell transplant.

This clonotype was observed at least ten times. The chain couples TRBV19 to TRBJ1-5, with TRBD1 matching over 9 bases. Germline V gene lookup returns CDR1 LNHDA and CDR2 SQIVND (reference sequence). The ends lost 7 bases at V and 7 bases at J; junction bases unmatched: 11. This CDR3 region has 15 residues. The CDR3 DNA sequence: TGTGCCAGTACCCCTCCGGGACAGGGTTGGCAGCCCCAGCATTTT. This encodes CASTPPGQGWQPQHF.

In this sample, this clonotype turned up many times. CDR3 in DNA: TGCGCCAGCAGTTACCGCACAGATACGCAGTATTTT. Its protein product is CASSYRTDTQYF. The chain carries TRBV5-1 and TRBJ2-3; no firm D call. V was shortened by 5 bases and J by 1 base, with 5 bases between the two germline ends. Germline V gene data show CDR1 as SGHRS and CDR2 as YFSETQ. The CDR3 runs 12 residues.

At least ten counts were recorded for this clonotype. The rearrangement links TRBV20-1 to TRBJ2-7; 11 positions match TRBD1. Germline CDR1 is DFQATT and CDR2 is SNEGSKA (reference sequence). The CDR3 spans 13 residues. V dropped 5 bases and J dropped 4; count of bases not matched to a gene: 4. The CDR3 sequence: CSAAGTGGYEQYF. CDR3 DNA: TGCAGTGCTGCTGGGACAGGGGGTTACGAGCAGTACTTC.

As to this clonotype: This could be a read error, since a much larger clone is one nucleotide away. The V and J genes are TRBV3-1 and TRBJ1-2; 9 bases line up with TRBD1. The CDR3 runs to 13 residues. The V gene's germline CDR1 is LGHDT and CDR2 YNNKEL (reference sequence). CDR3 in amino acids: CASSDRTGDGFTF. DNA for the CDR3: TGTGCCAGCAGCGACAGGACAGGGGACGGCTTCACCTTC.

This clonotype was counted at least ten times. The V gene is TRBV6-1, the J gene TRBJ1-2; D is possibly TRBD1 (5 bases). The germline V gene encodes CDR1 MNHNS and CDR2 SASEGT. The CDR3 is 13 amino acids. V was clipped by 11 bases and J by 0 bases, with 13 bases between them. The CDR3 is CAGRTTANYGYTF. CDR3 nucleotide sequence: TGTGCCGGCCGGACAACAGCTAACTATGGCTACACCTTC.

This clonotype was counted a few times. The CDR3 spells CASRPQGLGGYTF. CDR3 bases: TGTGCCAGCAGACCTCAGGGGTTAGGTGGCTACACCTTC. The chain employs TRBV12-3 or TRBV12-4 and TRBJ1-2, with a tentative D call TRBD1 (6 bases). Trimming took 6 bases from V and 7 from J, leaving 15 bases between them. The CDR3 consists of 13 residues.

This clonotype appeared a few times. In nucleotides, the CDR3 is TGTGCCAGCAGCCCCACTGGGCTAGGCAATCAGCCCCAGCATTTT. Protein: CASSPTGLGNQPQHF. The chain recombines TRBV11-2 with TRBJ1-5, with unresolved D. Germline CDR1 and CDR2: SGHAT and FQNNGV. There are 15 residues in the CDR3. V lost 5 bases and J 2 bases, leaving 13 bases between the germline ends.

With regard to this clonotype: A much larger clone differs by one base, so this may be a read error. The chain uses TRBV28 and TRBJ2-7; the match to TRBD2 covers 7 bases. Germline loops: CDR1 MDHEN, CDR2 SYDVKM. Germline trimming cut 2 bases from V and 5 bases from J; bases unmatched to any gene: 9. This CDR3 has 15 amino acids. The CDR3: CASSLREAGSDEQYF. The CDR3 DNA sequence: TGTGCCAGCAGTTTACGGGAAGCGGGAAGCGACGAGCAGTACTTC.

This clonotype has ten or more counts. The rearrangement joins TRBV12-5 to TRBJ1-1; a possible D gene is TRBD1 (6 bases). The germline V gene has CDR1 LGHNT and CDR2 FRNRAP. Trimming took 2 bases from V and 0 from J, leaving 10 bases between them. The CDR3 extends over 15 amino acids. In DNA form, the CDR3 reads TGTGCTAGTGGTTTGACAGGGACTCTGAACACTGAAGCTTTCTTT. This sequence encodes CASGLTGTLNTEAFF.

This clonotype was recorded a few times. At one end, the junction sequence differs from germline, possibly due to a read error. The CDR3 reads CASSLGSSCEQYF. The CDR3 region has the DNA TGTGCCAGCAGCCTCGGGTCGTCCTGCGAGCAGTACTTC. V usage is TRBV4-2 and J usage is TRBJ2-7; D is unclear. Germline CDR1 is LGHNA and CDR2 is YNFKEQ. The CDR3 is 13 amino acids.

This clonotype was seen many times. The chain joins TRBV18 to TRBJ1-2, with D uncertain. The CDR3 loop spans 12 amino acids. The V and J ends lost 5 bases and 2 bases respectively, with 6 bases between them. The germline gives CDR1 KGHSH, CDR2 LQKENI. The CDR3 is CASSTQNYGYTF. In nucleotides, the CDR3 is TGTGCCAGCTCAACCCAGAACTATGGCTACACCTTC.

As to this clonotype: This sequence may be a read error, since a much larger clone differs from it by one base. The V gene is TRBV7-2, the J gene TRBJ2-7; no clear D gene. Germline CDR1 is SGHTA and CDR2 is FQGNSA. V was pared by 1 base and J by 6 bases, with 10 bases between. The CDR3 length is 13 residues. DNA of the CDR3: TGTGCCAGCAGCTTAGTCCGGGTCTGCGAGCAGTACTTC. This gives the protein CASSLVRVCEQYF. The full variable domain, in which reference TRBV7-2 and TRBJ2-7 provide the parts outside the CDR3, is GAGVSQSPSNKVTEKGKDVELRCDPISGHTALYWYRQSLGQGLEFLIYFQGNSAPDKSGLPSDRFSAERTGGSVSTLTIQRTQQEDSAVYLCASSLVRVCEQYFGPGTRLTVT.

Only a few counts were recorded for this clonotype. The chain uses TRBV6-1 and TRBJ2-6, with D possibly called TRBD1 or TRBD2 (6 bases each). Looked up from germline, CDR1 is MNHNS and CDR2 is SASEGT. The V end was cut by 5 bases, the J end by 4 bases, with 18 bases between. The CDR3 covers 17 residues. CDR3 sequence (DNA): TGTGCCAGCAGTCTTCGACCGGGGGCGACGGGGGCCAACGTCCTGACTTTC. It yields the protein CASSLRPGATGANVLTF.

Ten or more counts support this clonotype. The J gene is TRBJ1-6, the V gene TRBV3-1, with D hard to call. CDR1 and CDR2 (germline): LGHDT, YNNKEL (reference sequence). V gave up 1 base and J gave up 7 bases, with 14 bases separating them. This CDR3 spans 16 amino acids. As DNA, the CDR3 is TGTGCCAGCAGCCAAGGCGTCAGCAGGTTAAATTCACCCCTCCACTTT. It encodes CASSQGVSRLNSPLHF.

This clonotype was detected ten times or more. V is TRBV5-4 and J is TRBJ2-1; D is ambiguous. With 1 base removed from V and 5 bases from J, the gap between germline ends came to 4 bases. This CDR3 has 12 amino acids. Germline V gives CDR1 SGHNT, CDR2 YYREEE (reference sequence). CDR3 protein: CASSLSHNEQFF. CDR3 in DNA: TGTGCCAGCAGCTTGAGCCACAATGAGCAGTTCTTC.

The chain employs TRBV29-1 and TRBJ2-7, with TRBD1 matching over 10 bases. The CDR3 loop spans 13 amino acids. Germline V gene lookup returns CDR1 SQVTM and CDR2 ANQGSEA. The trim removed 7 bases at V and 1 base at J, leaving 4 bases unmatched. The CDR3 DNA reads as TGCAGCGCCGGGGACAGGGGTTCCTACGAGCAGTACTTC. Its protein is CSAGDRGSYEQYF.

This clonotype was recorded at least ten times. This rearrangement joins TRBV5-1 to TRBJ2-2, with no clear D. CDR1 and CDR2 from the germline V gene are SGHRS and YFSETQ. Trimming took 0 bases from V and 1 from J, leaving 1 base between them. CDR3 size: 13 residues. This chain's CDR3 is CASSLGNTGELFF. Written as DNA, the CDR3 is TGCGCCAGCAGCTTGGGGAACACCGGGGAGCTGTTTTTT.

This clonotype was observed at least ten times. The V call is TRBV7-2, the J call TRBJ2-3, with 8 bases aligning to TRBD2. The CDR3 sequence is 15 residues long. Unmatched junction bases numbered 6, after V lost 5 bases and J lost 2 bases. CDR1 and CDR2 from the germline V gene are SGHTA and FQGNSA. The CDR3 protein is CASSTGLALTDTQYF. In DNA, the CDR3 is TGTGCCAGCAGCACCGGACTAGCTCTCACAGATACGCAGTATTTT. Combining the CDR3 with reference TRBV7-2 and TRBJ2-3 gives the whole variable domain GAGVSQSPSNKVTEKGKDVELRCDPISGHTALYWYRQSLGQGLEFLIYFQGNSAPDKSGLPSDRFSAERTGGSVSTLTIQRTQQEDSAVYLCASSTGLALTDTQYFGPGTRLTVL.

In its sample, this clonotype was seen many times. The CDR3: CASSLVGGETQYF. CDR3 bases: TGTGCCAGCAGCTTAGTAGGGGGGGAGACCCAGTACTTC. V and J are TRBV7-2 and TRBJ2-5; D is possibly TRBD1 or TRBD2 (6 bases each). The CDR3 spans 13 residues. CDR1 and CDR2 from the germline V gene are SGHTA and FQGNSA. V was cut by 1 base and J by 5 bases, with 8 bases left in between.

This clonotype showed up just a few times. This chain links TRBV4-2 with TRBJ1-3, with a possible D match to TRBD1 (5 bases). The V gene lost 0 bases and the J gene lost 1 base, with 10 bases spanning the gap. Germline lookup yields CDR1 LGHNA and CDR2 YNFKEQ. The CDR3 has 16 residues. The CDR3 bases are TGTGCCAGCAGCCAAGAGCCAGGGAGGTCTGGAAACACCATATATTTT. Translated: CASSQEPGRSGNTIYF.

This clonotype was seen many times. This rearrangement joins TRBV7-9 to TRBJ1-1; D unclear. With 3 bases removed from V and 1 base from J, the gap between germline ends came to 6 bases. CDR1 is SEHNR and CDR2 is FQNEAQ in the germline V gene (reference sequence). The CDR3 consists of 13 residues. CDR3 nucleotide sequence: TGTGCCAGCAGCTTTAACAGGAACACTGAAGCTTTCTTT. It specifies CASSFNRNTEAFF.

This clonotype was recorded many times. The chain recombines TRBV3-1 with TRBJ1-2, with D uncertain. Per the germline V gene, CDR1 is LGHDT and CDR2 is YNNKEL (reference sequence). V lost 1 base to trimming and J lost 4 bases, with 10 bases between them. There are 14 residues in the CDR3. The CDR3 loop is CASSQGSGVYGYTF. CDR3 sequence (DNA): TGTGCCAGCAGCCAAGGGTCCGGCGTCTATGGCTACACCTTC.

On this clonotype itself: A much bigger clone sits one base away, suggesting this may be a read error. The chain has TRBV28 and TRBJ2-4; tentatively, D is TRBD1 or TRBD2 (5 bases each). The CDR3 totals 16 residues. Trimming left V 7 bases short and J 4 bases short, with 20 bases between. The V gene's germline CDR1 is MDHEN and CDR2 SYDVKM. CDR3 sequence reads: CASNSHGASRKNIQYF. In nucleotides, the CDR3 is TGTGCCAGCAACTCCCATGGGGCTAGCAGGAAAAACATTCAGTACTTC.

At least ten counts were recorded for this clonotype. This chain connects TRBV19 to TRBJ2-7; TRBD2 might be the D (5 bases). Deletions cut 8 bases from V and 3 bases from J, with 17 bases between. This CDR3 region has 14 residues. CDR1 is LNHDA and CDR2 is SQIVND in the germline V gene (reference sequence). The CDR3 DNA reads TGTGCCAGTCAGTCCAGGACGGGGATCTACGAGCAGTACTTC. As protein: CASQSRTGIYEQYF.

The sample holds a few counts of this clonotype. A junction end diverges from the germline sequence, so it may reflect a read error. The genes are TRBV12-3 or TRBV12-4 and TRBJ1-2, with D perhaps matching TRBD1 (5 bases). There are 13 residues in the CDR3. This CDR3 reads CASSSPGHYGYPF. CDR3 sequence (DNA): TGTGCCAGCAGTTCCCCAGGACACTATGGCTACCCCTTC.

This clonotype was counted many times. The J gene is TRBJ2-5, the V gene TRBV12-3 or TRBV12-4; weak D call: TRBD1 (6 bases). The CDR3 consists of 14 residues. V lost 2 bases to trimming and J lost 3 bases, with 10 bases between them. The CDR3 reads CASSLWGQEETQYF. CDR3 sequence (DNA): TGTGCCAGCAGTTTATGGGGACAAGAAGAGACCCAGTACTTC.